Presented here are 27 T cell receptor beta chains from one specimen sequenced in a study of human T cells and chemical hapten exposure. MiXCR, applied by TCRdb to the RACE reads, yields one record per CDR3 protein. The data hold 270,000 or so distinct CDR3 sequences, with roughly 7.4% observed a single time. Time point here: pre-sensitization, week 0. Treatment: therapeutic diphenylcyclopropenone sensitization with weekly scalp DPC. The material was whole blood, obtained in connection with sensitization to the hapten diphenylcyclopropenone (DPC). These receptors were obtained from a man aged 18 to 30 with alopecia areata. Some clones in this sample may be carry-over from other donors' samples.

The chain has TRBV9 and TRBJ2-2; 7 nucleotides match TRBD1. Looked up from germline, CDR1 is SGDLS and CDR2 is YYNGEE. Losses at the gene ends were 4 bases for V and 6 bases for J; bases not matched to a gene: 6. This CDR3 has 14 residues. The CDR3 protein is CASSKGTVSGELFF. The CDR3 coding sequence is TGTGCCAGCAGCAAAGGGACAGTCTCCGGGGAGCTGTTTTTT. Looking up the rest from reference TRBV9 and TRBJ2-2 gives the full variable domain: DSGVTQTPKHLITATGQRVTLRCSPRSGDLSVYWYQQSLDQGLQFLIQYYNGEERAKGNILERFSAQQFPDLHSELNLSSLELGDSALYFCASSKGTVSGELFFGEGSRLTVL.

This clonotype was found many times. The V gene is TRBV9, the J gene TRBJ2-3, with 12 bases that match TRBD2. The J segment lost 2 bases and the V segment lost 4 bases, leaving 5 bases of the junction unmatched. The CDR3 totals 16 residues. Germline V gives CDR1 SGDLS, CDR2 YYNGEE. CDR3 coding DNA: TGTGCCAGCAGCAGGACTAGCGGGGAGCTCACAGATACGCAGTATTTT. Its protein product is CASSRTSGELTDTQYF.

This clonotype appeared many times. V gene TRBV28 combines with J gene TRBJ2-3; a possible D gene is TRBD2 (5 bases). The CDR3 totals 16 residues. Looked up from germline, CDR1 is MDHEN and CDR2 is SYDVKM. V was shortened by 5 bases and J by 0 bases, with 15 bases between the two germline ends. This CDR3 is CASSRRMRASTDTQYF. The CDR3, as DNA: TGTGCCAGCAGTAGGAGGATGAGGGCCAGCACAGATACGCAGTATTTT. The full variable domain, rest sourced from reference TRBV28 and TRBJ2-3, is DVKVTQSSRYLVKRTGEKVFLECVQDMDHENMFWYRQDPGLGLRLIYFSYDVKMKEKGDIPEGYSVSREKKERFSLILESASTNQTSMYLCASSRRMRASTDTQYFGPGTRLTVL.

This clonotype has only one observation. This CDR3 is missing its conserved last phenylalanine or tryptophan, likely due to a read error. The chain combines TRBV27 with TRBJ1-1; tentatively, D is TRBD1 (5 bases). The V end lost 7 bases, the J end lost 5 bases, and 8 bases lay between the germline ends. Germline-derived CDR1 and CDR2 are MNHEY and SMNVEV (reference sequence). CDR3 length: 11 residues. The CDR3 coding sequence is TGTGCCAGCAATCGGGGGACTGAAGCTTTCTCT. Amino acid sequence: CASNRGTEAFS.

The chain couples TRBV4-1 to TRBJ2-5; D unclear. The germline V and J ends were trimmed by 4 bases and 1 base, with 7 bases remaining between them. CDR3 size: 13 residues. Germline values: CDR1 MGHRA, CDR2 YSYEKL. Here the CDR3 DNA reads TGCGCCAGCAGCCTCTTATTCCAAGAGACCCAGTACTTC. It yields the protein CASSLLFQETQYF.

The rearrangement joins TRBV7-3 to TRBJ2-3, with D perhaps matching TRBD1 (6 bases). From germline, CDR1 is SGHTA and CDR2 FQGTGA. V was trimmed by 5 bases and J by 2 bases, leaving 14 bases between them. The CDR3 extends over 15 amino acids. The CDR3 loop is CASSTGDTHTDTQYF. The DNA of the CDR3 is TGTGCCAGCAGCACCGGGGACACTCACACAGATACGCAGTATTTT. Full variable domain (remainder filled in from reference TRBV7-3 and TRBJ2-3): GAGVSQTPSNKVTEKGKYVELRCDPISGHTALYWYRQSLGQGPEFLIYFQGTGAADDSGLPNDRFFAVRPEGSVSTLKIQRTERGDSAVYLCASSTGDTHTDTQYFGPGTRLTVL.

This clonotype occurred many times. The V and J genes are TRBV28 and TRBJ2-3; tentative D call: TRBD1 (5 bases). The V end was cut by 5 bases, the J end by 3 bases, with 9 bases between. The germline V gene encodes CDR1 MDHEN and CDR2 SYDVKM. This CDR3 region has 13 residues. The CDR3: CASSTAGTDTQYF. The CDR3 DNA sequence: TGTGCCAGCAGTACAGCAGGGACAGATACGCAGTATTTT.

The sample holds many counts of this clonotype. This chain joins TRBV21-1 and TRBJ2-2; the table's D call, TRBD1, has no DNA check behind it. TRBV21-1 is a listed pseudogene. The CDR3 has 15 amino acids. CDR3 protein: CASSKVGGCTGELFF. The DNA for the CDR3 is TGTGCCAGCAGCAAAGTCGGGGGATGCACCGGGGAGCTGTTTTTT.

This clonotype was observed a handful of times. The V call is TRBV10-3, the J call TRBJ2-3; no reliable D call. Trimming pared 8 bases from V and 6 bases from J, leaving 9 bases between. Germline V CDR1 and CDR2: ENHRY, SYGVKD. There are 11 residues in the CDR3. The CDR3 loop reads CAIGYGDTQYF. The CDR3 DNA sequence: TGTGCCATCGGCTACGGGGATACGCAGTATTTT.

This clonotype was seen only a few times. Here the CDR3 DNA reads TGCAGTGCTCGGGTCGACTCTGGAAACACCATATATTTT. This codes for CSARVDSGNTIYF. The V and J genes are TRBV20-1 and TRBJ1-3; the D is unclear. V lost 5 bases and J 0 bases, leaving 8 bases between the germline ends. Per germline, CDR1 DFQATT and CDR2 SNEGSKA (reference sequence). This CDR3 is built from 13 residues.

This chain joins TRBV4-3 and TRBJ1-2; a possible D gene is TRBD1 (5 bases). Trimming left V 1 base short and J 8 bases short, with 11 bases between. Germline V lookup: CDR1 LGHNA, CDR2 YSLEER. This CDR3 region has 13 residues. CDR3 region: CASSQVGAWGYTF. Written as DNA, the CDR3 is TGCGCCAGCAGCCAAGTTGGGGCATGGGGCTACACCTTC.

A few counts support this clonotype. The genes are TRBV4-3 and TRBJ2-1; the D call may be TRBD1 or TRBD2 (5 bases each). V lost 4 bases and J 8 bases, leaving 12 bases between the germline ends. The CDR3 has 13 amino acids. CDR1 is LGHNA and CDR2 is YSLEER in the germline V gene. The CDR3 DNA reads TGCGCCAGCAGCCGGGGACCTGGGGATGAGCAGTTCTTC. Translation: CASSRGPGDEQFF.

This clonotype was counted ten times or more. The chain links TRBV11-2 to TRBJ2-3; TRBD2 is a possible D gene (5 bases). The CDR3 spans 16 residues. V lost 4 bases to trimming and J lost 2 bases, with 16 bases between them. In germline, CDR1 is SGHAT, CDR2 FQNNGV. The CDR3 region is CASSSESADFTDTQYF. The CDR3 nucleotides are TGTGCCAGCAGCTCCGAGTCCGCGGACTTCACAGATACGCAGTATTTT.

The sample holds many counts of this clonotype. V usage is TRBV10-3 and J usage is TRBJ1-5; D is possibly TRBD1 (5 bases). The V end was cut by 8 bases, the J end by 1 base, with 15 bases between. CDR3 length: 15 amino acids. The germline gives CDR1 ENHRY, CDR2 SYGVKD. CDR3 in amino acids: CAIGDGTASNQPQHF. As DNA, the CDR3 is TGTGCCATCGGGGACGGGACGGCGAGCAATCAGCCCCAGCATTTT.

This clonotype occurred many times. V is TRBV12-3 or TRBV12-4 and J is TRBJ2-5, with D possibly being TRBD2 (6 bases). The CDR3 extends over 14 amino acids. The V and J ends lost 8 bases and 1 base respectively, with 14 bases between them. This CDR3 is CASRPGTFQETQYF. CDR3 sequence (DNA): TGTGCCAGCCGCCCTGGGACTTTCCAAGAGACCCAGTACTTC.

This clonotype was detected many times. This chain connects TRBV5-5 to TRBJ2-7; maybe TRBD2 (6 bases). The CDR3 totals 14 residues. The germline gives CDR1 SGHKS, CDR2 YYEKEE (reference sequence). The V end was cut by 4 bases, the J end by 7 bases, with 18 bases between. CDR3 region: CASSGYGGSSEQYV. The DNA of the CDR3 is TGTGCCAGCAGCGGATACGGGGGTAGTTCTGAGCAGTACGTC.

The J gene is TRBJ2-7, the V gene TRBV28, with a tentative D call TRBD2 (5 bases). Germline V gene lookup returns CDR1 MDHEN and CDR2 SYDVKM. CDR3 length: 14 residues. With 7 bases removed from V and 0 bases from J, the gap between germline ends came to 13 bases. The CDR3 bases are TGTGCCAGCAACAAGGAGGCAGACTCCTACGAGCAGTACTTC. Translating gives CASNKEADSYEQYF.

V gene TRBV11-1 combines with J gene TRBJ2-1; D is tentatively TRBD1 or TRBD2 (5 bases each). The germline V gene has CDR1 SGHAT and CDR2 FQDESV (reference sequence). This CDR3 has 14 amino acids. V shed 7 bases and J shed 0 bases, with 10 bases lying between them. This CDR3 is CASTPGASYNEQFF. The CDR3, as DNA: TGTGCCAGCACCCCCGGGGCCTCCTACAATGAGCAGTTCTTC.

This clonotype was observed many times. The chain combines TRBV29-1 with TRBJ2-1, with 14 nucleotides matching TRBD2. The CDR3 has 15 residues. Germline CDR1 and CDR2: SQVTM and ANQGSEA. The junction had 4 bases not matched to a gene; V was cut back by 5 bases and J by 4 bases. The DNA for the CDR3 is TGCAGCGTTACGGGACTAGCGGGGGCTTACAATGAGCAGTTCTTC. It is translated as CSVTGLAGAYNEQFF.

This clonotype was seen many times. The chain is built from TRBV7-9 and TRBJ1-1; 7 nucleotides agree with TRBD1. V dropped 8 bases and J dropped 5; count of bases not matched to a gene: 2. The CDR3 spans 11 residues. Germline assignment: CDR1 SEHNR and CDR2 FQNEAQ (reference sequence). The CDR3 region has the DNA TGTGCCAGCCAGGGGGGAACTGAAGCTTTCTTT. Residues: CASQGGTEAFF.

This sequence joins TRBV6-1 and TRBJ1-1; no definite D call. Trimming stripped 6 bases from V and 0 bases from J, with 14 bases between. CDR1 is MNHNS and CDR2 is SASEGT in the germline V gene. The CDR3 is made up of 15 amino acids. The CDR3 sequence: CASSQYQTLNTEAFF. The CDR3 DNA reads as TGTGCCAGCAGCCAATACCAAACGTTGAACACTGAAGCTTTCTTT.

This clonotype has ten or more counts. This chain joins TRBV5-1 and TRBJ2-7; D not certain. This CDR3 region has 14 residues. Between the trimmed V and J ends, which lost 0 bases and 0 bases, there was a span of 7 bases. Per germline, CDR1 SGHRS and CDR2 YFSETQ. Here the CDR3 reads CASSLEKSSYEQYF. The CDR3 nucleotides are TGCGCCAGCAGCTTGGAAAAAAGCTCCTACGAGCAGTACTTC.

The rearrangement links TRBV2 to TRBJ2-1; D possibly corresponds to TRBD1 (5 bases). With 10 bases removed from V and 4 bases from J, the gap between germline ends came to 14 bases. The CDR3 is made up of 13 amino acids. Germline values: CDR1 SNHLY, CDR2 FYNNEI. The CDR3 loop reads CAIRDVFYNEQFF. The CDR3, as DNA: TGTGCCATCAGGGATGTTTTTTACAATGAGCAGTTCTTC.

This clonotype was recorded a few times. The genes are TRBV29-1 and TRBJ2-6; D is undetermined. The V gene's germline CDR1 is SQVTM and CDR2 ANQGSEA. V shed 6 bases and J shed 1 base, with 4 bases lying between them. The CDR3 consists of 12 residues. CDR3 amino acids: CSVPSGANVLTF. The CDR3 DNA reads TGCAGCGTACCTTCTGGGGCCAACGTCCTGACTTTC.

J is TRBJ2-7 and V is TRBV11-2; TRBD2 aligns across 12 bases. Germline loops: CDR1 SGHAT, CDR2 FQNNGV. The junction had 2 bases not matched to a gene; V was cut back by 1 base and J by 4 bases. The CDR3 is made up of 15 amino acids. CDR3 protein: CASSLGLAGVYEQYV. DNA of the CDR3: TGTGCCAGCAGCTTAGGACTAGCGGGGGTTTACGAGCAGTACGTC.

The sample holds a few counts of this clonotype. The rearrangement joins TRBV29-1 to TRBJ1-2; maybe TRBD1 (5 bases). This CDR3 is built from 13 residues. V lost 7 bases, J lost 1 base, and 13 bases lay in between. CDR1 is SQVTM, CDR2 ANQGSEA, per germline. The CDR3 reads CSAPDMYNYGYTF. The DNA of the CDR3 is TGCAGCGCTCCGGACATGTATAACTATGGCTACACCTTC.

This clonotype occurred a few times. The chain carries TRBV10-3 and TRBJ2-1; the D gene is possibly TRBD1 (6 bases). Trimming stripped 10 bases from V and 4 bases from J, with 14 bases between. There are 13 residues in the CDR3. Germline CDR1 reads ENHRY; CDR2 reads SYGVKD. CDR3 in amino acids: CATEDSLYNEQFF. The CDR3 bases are TGTGCCACCGAGGACAGTTTGTACAATGAGCAGTTCTTC.